This note documents a single TCR beta chain sequence. Its specificity is not known. This record belongs to a study of Ad26.COV2.S vaccination and SARS-CoV-2 variants. Background on the study: Donor allocation was to the COV1001 Ad26.COV2.S trial arm. General study points: Reportedly, after vaccination the spike-specific CD8+ and CD4+ T cell responses displayed substantial breadth.

The sample's treatment: around 19 received Ad26.COV2.S at low or high dose, single or two shots; roughly five received placebo; per-sample allocation not given. After the first vaccine or placebo injection, samples were drawn on day 63. Produced via immunoSEQ multiplex PCR; TCRdb's table is partial and in-frame only. The sample carries a few hundred thousand clones, roughly 90% recorded once. The V gene end was trimmed by 2 bases and the J gene end by 0 bases; junction bases not matched to a gene: 3. Germline values: CDR1 MNHEY, CDR2 SVGEGT. The CDR3 spans 15 residues. This specimen consisted of peripheral blood, obtained in a trial of Ad26.COV2.S vaccine versus placebo. The TCR comes from a person between 18 and 59 years old who received the Ad26.COV2.S COVID-19 vaccine or a placebo. The V call is TRBV6-2 or TRBV6-3, the J call TRBJ2-7; 8 bases are shared with TRBD1. This CDR3 is CASSYRDRSSYEQYF. The CDR3 DNA sequence: TGTGCCAGCAGTTACCGGGACAGGAGCTCCTACGAGCAGTACTTC.